Listed here is a single TCR beta chain. These data belong to a study of blood T cell repertoires in COVID-19. TCRdb keeps only in-frame clones here, not all; method: immunoSEQ multiplex PCR. The top ten hold approximately 1.5% of the sample, which has 50,000 to 80,000 clones, 89% seen once. J lost 2 bases, V lost 3 bases, and 7 bases had no gene match. The CDR3 runs 15 residues. The germline V gene encodes CDR1 SGDLS and CDR2 YYNGEE. The V gene is TRBV9, the J gene TRBJ2-7; 8 bases agree with TRBD1. The clonotype originates from a man aged 60-69 years with acute or convalescent COVID-19. Input material: peripheral blood. The CDR3 is CASSAGQGGTYEQYF. CDR3 nucleotide sequence: TGTGCCAGCAGCGCCGGACAGGGCGGAACCTACGAGCAGTACTTC. The variable domain in full, completed from reference TRBV9 and TRBJ2-7, reads DSGVTQTPKHLITATGQRVTLRCSPRSGDLSVYWYQQSLDQGLQFLIQYYNGEERAKGNILERFSAQQFPDLHSELNLSSLELGDSALYFCASSAGQGGTYEQYFGPGTRLTVT.